The clone carrying this T cell receptor beta chain was seen only a few times. The record originates from a study of T-cell reconstitution after alpha-beta-depleted transplantation in children. Preparing the TCRbeta library involved the use of unique molecular identifiers. TCRdb independently ran MiXCR on the PCR reads; one entry per CDR3 protein. The sample includes 90,000 to 100,000 distinct CDR3 sequences, less than 25% of them seen just once. CDR1 MGHRA and CDR2 YSYEKL come from the germline V gene. The CDR3 totals 15 residues. The V end was cut by 0 bases, the J end by 1 base, with 7 bases between.

The sequencing here drew on PBMCs, taken before TCRalphabeta/CD19-depleted stem cell transplant. The chain employs TRBV4-1 and TRBJ1-3; D is possibly TRBD1 (5 bases). The sequence was obtained from a boy between 2 and 10 years old with acute lymphoblastic leukemia, due to receive a stem cell transplant. For the CDR3, the DNA is TGCGCCAGCAGCCAAGAATGGGGGTCTGGAAACACCATATATTTT. Translation: CASSQEWGSGNTIYF.